These 29 T cell receptor beta chains came from one sample sequenced in a study of blood T cell repertoires in COVID-19. The method was immunoSEQ multiplex PCR; TCRdb's version includes in-frame clones alone and lacks a portion of them. The table includes a few hundred thousand clones, roughly 86% detected once. Sequencing was performed on peripheral blood. The receptors here all came from a human donor with acute or convalescent COVID-19. The donor label of this sample is uncertain.

V gene TRBV11-2 combines with J gene TRBJ1-3; no clear D gene. This CDR3 spans 15 amino acids. CDR1 is SGHAT, CDR2 FQNNGV, per germline. V was pared by 6 bases and J by 0 bases, with 12 bases between. Here the CDR3 DNA reads TGTGCCAGCAGAGAGAGGGCTCTCTCTGGAAACACCATATATTTT. This sequence encodes CASRERALSGNTIYF.

This clone was recorded a few times. The chain has TRBV18 and TRBJ1-6; 7 bases fit TRBD1. CDR3 length equals 14 residues. CDR1 KGHSH and CDR2 LQKENI come from the germline V gene. J gave up 6 bases and V 4 bases, and 3 bases lay outside the gene matches. The CDR3 sequence is CASSHGTVNSPLHF. DNA for the CDR3: TGTGCCAGCTCACACGGGACAGTTAATTCACCCCTCCACTTT.

The chain links TRBV5-1 to TRBJ2-5, with 12 bases lining up with TRBD1. Per the germline V gene, CDR1 is SGHRS and CDR2 is YFSETQ. The J segment lost 5 bases and the V segment lost 4 bases, leaving 6 bases of the junction unmatched. This CDR3 spans 15 amino acids. The CDR3 DNA reads TGCGCCAGCAGCGGGGGACAGGGGGCTAGGGAGACCCAGTACTTC. Translating gives CASSGGQGARETQYF.

The V and J genes are TRBV28 and TRBJ2-3; 7 positions agree with TRBD1. Germline-derived CDR1 and CDR2 are MDHEN and SYDVKM. V trimming: 4 bases; J trimming: 6 bases; junction bases outside the gene matches: 10. CDR3 length equals 15 residues. The CDR3 region is CASSSWSGGGDTQYF. The DNA of the CDR3 is TGTGCCAGCAGTTCGTGGTCAGGGGGTGGGGATACGCAGTATTTT.

This clone was observed a few times. The V and J genes are TRBV9 and TRBJ2-1; D possibly corresponds to TRBD2 (5 bases). CDR1 SGDLS and CDR2 YYNGEE come from the germline V gene. V shed 0 bases and J shed 6 bases, with 10 bases lying between them. This CDR3 has 14 amino acids. The CDR3 bases are TGTGCCAGCAGCGTAGGAGGGTATTTCAATGAGCAGTTCTTC. This codes for CASSVGGYFNEQFF.

The rearrangement uses TRBV5-1 and TRBJ1-2; perhaps TRBD1 as D (5 bases). Trimming removed 0 bases at V and 2 bases at J, with 5 bases between. This CDR3 is built from 13 residues. Germline CDR1 reads SGHRS; CDR2 reads YFSETQ. The CDR3 DNA reads TGCGCCAGCAGCTTGGAGGGGAACTATGGCTACACCTTC. Translating it yields CASSLEGNYGYTF.

The chain employs TRBV9 and TRBJ1-2, with D tentatively TRBD1 (5 bases). Deletions cut 4 bases from V and 6 bases from J, with 19 bases between. The CDR3 totals 15 residues. Germline V gene data show CDR1 as SGDLS and CDR2 as YYNGEE. The CDR3 loop reads CASSPRMGGIDGYTF. The CDR3 coding sequence is TGTGCCAGCAGCCCCCGTATGGGGGGGATCGATGGCTACACCTTC.

This clone appeared a single time. The rearrangement uses TRBV28 and TRBJ1-6; the match to TRBD1 covers 11 bases. The J segment lost 9 bases and the V segment lost 10 bases, leaving 8 bases of the junction unmatched. Germline values: CDR1 MDHEN, CDR2 SYDVKM. This CDR3 region has 14 residues. CDR3 sequence (DNA): TGTGCCATACACCGGGACAGGGGGTTTTCACCCCTCCACTTT. It translates to CAIHRDRGFSPLHF.

This rearrangement joins TRBV4-1 to TRBJ2-1; perhaps TRBD2 as D (5 bases). This CDR3 has 14 residues. Looked up from germline, CDR1 is MGHRA and CDR2 is YSYEKL. V was clipped by 3 bases and J by 8 bases, with 14 bases between them. The CDR3 loop is CASSQTTMNDEQFF. The CDR3 bases are TGCGCCAGCAGCCAGACTACCATGAATGATGAGCAGTTCTTC.

This rearrangement joins TRBV6-1 to TRBJ2-5; unclear D gene. The CDR3 sequence is 14 residues long. Germline values: CDR1 MNHNS, CDR2 SASEGT. V lost 2 bases to trimming and J lost 4 bases, with 11 bases between them. The CDR3 sequence: CASSETLIGETQYF. CDR3 DNA sequence: TGTGCCAGCAGTGAAACGCTAATTGGAGAGACCCAGTACTTC.

This rearrangement joins TRBV2 to TRBJ1-1; TRBD1 is a possible D gene (5 bases). The germline V gene has CDR1 SNHLY and CDR2 FYNNEI. Trimming cost V 0 bases and J 10 bases, with 12 bases left between them. CDR3 length: 13 amino acids. CDR3 nucleotides: TGTGCCAGCAGTGAAGCGCTGTGGGGCATAGCTTTCTTT. Translated, it gives CASSEALWGIAFF.

This clone was seen many times. The CDR3 here is CASTKSTSVTGELFF. The CDR3 bases are TGTGCCAGCACGAAATCGACTAGCGTCACCGGGGAGCTGTTTTTT. The chain employs TRBV7-2 and TRBJ2-2, with 8 positions matching TRBD2. The ends lost 7 bases at V and 4 bases at J; junction bases unmatched: 8. CDR1 and CDR2 from the germline V gene are SGHTA and FQGNSA. CDR3 length: 15 amino acids.

With respect to this clone: The same CDR3 arises from other DNA sequences in this sample as well. The chain combines TRBV29-1 with TRBJ2-3; 12 nucleotides line up with TRBD2. The ends lost 1 base at V and 5 bases at J; junction bases unmatched: 7. Germline CDR1 SQVTM, CDR2 ANQGSEA. CDR3 length: 16 residues. CDR3 residues: CSVEGLAGGPRDTQYF. The CDR3 coding sequence is TGCAGCGTTGAAGGGCTAGCGGGAGGGCCAAGAGATACGCAGTATTTT.

The gene calls are TRBV28 and TRBJ1-5; maybe TRBD1 (5 bases). The V end was cut by 7 bases, the J end by 1 base, with 14 bases between. CDR1 and CDR2 (germline): MDHEN, SYDVKM. CDR3 size: 15 residues. DNA for the CDR3: TGTGCCAGCAACATGCAGGGCCCAAGCAATCAGCCCCAGCATTTT. Its translation: CASNMQGPSNQPQHF.

The J gene is TRBJ1-1, the V gene TRBV6-5, with D possibly matching TRBD1 (6 bases). The germline V gene encodes CDR1 MNHEY and CDR2 SVGAGI. The CDR3 runs 14 residues. V was pared by 2 bases and J by 3 bases, with 10 bases between. The CDR3 bases are TGTGCCAGCAGTTACGCACAGGGCTACACTGAAGCTTTCTTT. This encodes CASSYAQGYTEAFF.

The chain couples TRBV7-9 to TRBJ1-2; D remains ambiguous. The ends were cut back, 1 base at V and 2 bases at J, with 11 bases in the middle. The CDR3 covers 15 residues. Germline V lookup: CDR1 SEHNR, CDR2 FQNEAQ (reference sequence). The CDR3 loop reads CASSLDSPGNYGYTF. In DNA, the CDR3 is TGTGCCAGCAGCTTAGATTCCCCGGGGAACTATGGCTACACCTTC.

In its sample, this clone was seen once. The chain is built from TRBV5-1 and TRBJ2-4; 9 nucleotides align to TRBD1. The CDR3 sequence is 14 residues long. Trimming took 2 bases from V and 6 from J; bases not matched to a gene: 3. Looked up from germline, CDR1 is SGHRS and CDR2 is YFSETQ. This CDR3 reads CASSLGQGLNIQYF. In nucleotides, the CDR3 is TGCGCCAGCAGCTTAGGACAGGGGTTAAACATTCAGTACTTC.

This clone showed up just once. The chain is built from TRBV28 and TRBJ1-2; a weak D match, TRBD1 (5 bases). The germline V and J ends were trimmed by 3 bases and 4 bases, with 18 bases remaining between them. The CDR3 runs to 16 residues. CDR1 and CDR2 (germline): MDHEN, SYDVKM. The CDR3 nucleotides are TGTGCCAGCAGTTTCTTCCAGGGTTCCCTTTCCTATGGCTACACCTTC. Its protein product is CASSFFQGSLSYGYTF.

The chain is built from TRBV5-1 and TRBJ2-7; D perhaps matches TRBD1 (6 bases). This CDR3 contains 12 residues. Per germline, CDR1 SGHRS and CDR2 YFSETQ. The V and J ends lost 2 bases and 7 bases respectively, with 10 bases between them. The CDR3 protein is CASSFYREEQYF. CDR3 nucleotides: TGCGCCAGCAGCTTCTACAGGGAGGAGCAGTACTTC.

This chain connects TRBV5-8 to TRBJ2-1; D ambiguous. Trimming pared 6 bases from V and 6 bases from J, leaving 13 bases between. The CDR3 covers 13 residues. Looked up from germline, CDR1 is SGHTS and CDR2 is YDEGEE. Here the CDR3 reads CASTFLVVNEQFF. CDR3 nucleotides: TGTGCCAGCACCTTCCTAGTTGTCAATGAGCAGTTCTTC. The complete variable domain, with remaining parts taken from reference TRBV5-8 and TRBJ2-1, reads EAGVTQSPTHLIKTRGQQATLRCSPISGHTSVYWYQQALGLGLQFLLWYDEGEERNRGNFPPRFSGRQFPNYSSELNVNALELEDSALYLCASTFLVVNEQFFGPGTRLTVL.

The V gene is TRBV29-1, the J gene TRBJ1-1, with TRBD1 matching over 9 bases. Germline V gives CDR1 SQVTM, CDR2 ANQGSEA. This CDR3 spans 12 amino acids. The V gene end was trimmed by 8 bases and the J gene end by 3 bases; junction bases not matched to a gene: 4. The CDR3 DNA follows: TGCAGCACTCGGACAGGGGACACTGAAGCTTTCTTT. This codes for CSTRTGDTEAFF.

The rearrangement uses TRBV28 and TRBJ1-4; 7 nucleotides align to TRBD1. With 11 bases clipped from V and 6 bases from J, the junction kept 9 bases outside the gene matches. The CDR3 is 13 amino acids. The germline CDR1 and CDR2 sequences are MDHEN and SYDVKM. CDR3 DNA: TGTGCCTCTCAAAGGGACAGAGATGAAAAACTGTTTTTT. As protein: CASQRDRDEKLFF.

V gene TRBV14 combines with J gene TRBJ1-2, with unresolved D. The CDR3 runs to 13 residues. Germline values: CDR1 SGHDN, CDR2 FVKESK. The V end lost 0 bases, the J end lost 4 bases, and 6 bases lay between the germline ends. CDR3 protein: CASSQDRSYGYTF. CDR3 DNA: TGTGCCAGCAGCCAAGACAGAAGCTATGGCTACACCTTC.

The chain has TRBV7-8 and TRBJ1-5; D might be TRBD1 (5 bases). V was pared by 1 base and J by 9 bases, with 10 bases between. The CDR3 totals 13 residues. Germline V gene sequence: CDR1 SGHVS, CDR2 FQNEAQ. The CDR3 reads CASSLGGERPQHF. In DNA, the CDR3 is TGTGCCAGCAGCTTAGGGGGGGAGCGGCCCCAGCATTTT.

This chain joins TRBV4-2 and TRBJ2-5; 12 nucleotides line up with TRBD2. Germline V gene sequence: CDR1 LGHNA, CDR2 YNFKEQ. Losses at the gene ends were 6 bases for V and 3 bases for J; bases not matched to a gene: 14. The CDR3 spans 18 residues. The CDR3 loop reads CASRPGLAGPGGKETQYF. The CDR3 DNA reads TGTGCCAGCAGACCGGGACTAGCGGGCCCTGGGGGGAAAGAGACCCAGTACTTC.

The chain joins TRBV6-5 to TRBJ2-2, with a possible D match to TRBD2 (5 bases). Germline-derived CDR1 and CDR2 are MNHEY and SVGAGI. V shed 2 bases and J shed 1 base, with 5 bases lying between them. The CDR3 sequence is 14 residues long. The CDR3 here is CASSYGGNTGELFF. The DNA for the CDR3 is TGTGCCAGCAGTTACGGAGGGAACACCGGGGAGCTGTTTTTT.

The rearrangement links TRBV4-2 to TRBJ2-3, with 8 bases matching TRBD2. Germline V gene lookup returns CDR1 LGHNA and CDR2 YNFKEQ. This CDR3 region has 15 residues. The junction had 7 bases not matched to a gene; V was cut back by 4 bases and J by 4 bases. The CDR3 spells CASSPGLVYPDTQYF. The CDR3 DNA reads as TGTGCCAGCAGCCCGGGACTAGTTTACCCAGATACGCAGTATTTT.

The rearrangement links TRBV2 to TRBJ1-1; tentatively, D is TRBD1 (5 bases). Trimming pared 4 bases from V and 1 base from J, leaving 10 bases between. Germline V gives CDR1 SNHLY, CDR2 FYNNEI. The CDR3 is made up of 14 amino acids. The CDR3: CASSVGQSNTEAFF. The CDR3 nucleotides are TGTGCCAGCAGTGTGGGGCAGTCGAACACTGAAGCTTTCTTT.

This clone was recorded a few times. The chain links TRBV4-1 to TRBJ1-2, with D uncertain. Trimming shortened V by 0 bases and J by 4 bases, and 12 bases separated the two germline ends. Germline-derived CDR1 and CDR2 are MGHRA and YSYEKL. The CDR3 loop spans 15 amino acids. CDR3 DNA: TGCGCCAGCAGCCAAGATTTTGTCAGGTCCTATGGCTACACCTTC. This translates into CASSQDFVRSYGYTF.